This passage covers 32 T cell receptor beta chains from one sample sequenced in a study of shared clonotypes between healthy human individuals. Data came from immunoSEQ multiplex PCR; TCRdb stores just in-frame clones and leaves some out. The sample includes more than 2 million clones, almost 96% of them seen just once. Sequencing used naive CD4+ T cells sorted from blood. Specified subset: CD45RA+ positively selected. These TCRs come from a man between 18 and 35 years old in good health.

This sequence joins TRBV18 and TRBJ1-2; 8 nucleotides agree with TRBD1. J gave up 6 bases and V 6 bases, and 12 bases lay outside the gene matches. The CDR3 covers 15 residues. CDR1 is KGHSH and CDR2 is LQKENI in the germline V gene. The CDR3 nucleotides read TGTGCCAGCTCTCAATCCTTGGACAGGGTTGATGGCTACACCTTC. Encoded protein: CASSQSLDRVDGYTF.

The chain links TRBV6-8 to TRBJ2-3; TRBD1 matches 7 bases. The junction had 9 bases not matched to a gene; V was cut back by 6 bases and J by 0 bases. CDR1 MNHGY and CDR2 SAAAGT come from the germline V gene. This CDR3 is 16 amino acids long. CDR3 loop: CASSSKTGVSTDTQYF. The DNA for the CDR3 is TGTGCCAGCAGCTCCAAAACAGGGGTAAGCACAGATACGCAGTATTTT.

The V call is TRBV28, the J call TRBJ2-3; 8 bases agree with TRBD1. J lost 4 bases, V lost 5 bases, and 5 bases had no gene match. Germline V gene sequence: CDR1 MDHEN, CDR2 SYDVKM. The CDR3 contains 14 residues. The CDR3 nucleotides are TGTGCCAGCAGTAACGGACAGGGCCCAGATACGCAGTATTTT. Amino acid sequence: CASSNGQGPDTQYF.

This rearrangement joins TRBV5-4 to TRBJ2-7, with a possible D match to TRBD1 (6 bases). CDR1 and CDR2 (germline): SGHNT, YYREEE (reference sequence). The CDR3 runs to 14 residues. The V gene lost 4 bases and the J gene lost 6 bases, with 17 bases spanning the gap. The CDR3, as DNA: TGTGCCAGCAGCCTAAACAGGGACGGTGGCGAGCAGTACTTC. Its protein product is CASSLNRDGGEQYF.

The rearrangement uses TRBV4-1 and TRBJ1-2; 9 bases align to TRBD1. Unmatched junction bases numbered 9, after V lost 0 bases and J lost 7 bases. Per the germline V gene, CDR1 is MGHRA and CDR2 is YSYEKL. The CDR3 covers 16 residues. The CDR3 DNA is TGCGCCAGCAGCCAAGAAGGGACAGGGAGTTTTATTGGCTACACCTTC. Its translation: CASSQEGTGSFIGYTF.

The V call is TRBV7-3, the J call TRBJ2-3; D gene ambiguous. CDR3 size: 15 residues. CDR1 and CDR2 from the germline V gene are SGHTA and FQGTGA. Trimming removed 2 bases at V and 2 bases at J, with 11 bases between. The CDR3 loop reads CASSLDPLHTDTQYF. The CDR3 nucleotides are TGTGCCAGCAGCTTAGATCCGCTCCACACAGATACGCAGTATTTT.

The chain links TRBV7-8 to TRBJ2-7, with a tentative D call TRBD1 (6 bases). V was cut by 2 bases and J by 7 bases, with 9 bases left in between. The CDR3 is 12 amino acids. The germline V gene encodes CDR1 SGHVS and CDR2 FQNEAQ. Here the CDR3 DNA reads TGTGCCAGCAGCTTAACAGGGACAGAGCAGTACTTC. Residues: CASSLTGTEQYF.

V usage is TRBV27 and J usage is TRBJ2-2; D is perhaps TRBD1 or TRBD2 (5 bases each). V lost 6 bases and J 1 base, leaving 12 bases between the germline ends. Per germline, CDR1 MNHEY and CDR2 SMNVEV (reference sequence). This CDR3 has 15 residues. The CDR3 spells CASSPGTKNTGELFF. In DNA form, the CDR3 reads TGTGCCAGCAGCCCCGGGACCAAGAACACCGGGGAGCTGTTTTTT.

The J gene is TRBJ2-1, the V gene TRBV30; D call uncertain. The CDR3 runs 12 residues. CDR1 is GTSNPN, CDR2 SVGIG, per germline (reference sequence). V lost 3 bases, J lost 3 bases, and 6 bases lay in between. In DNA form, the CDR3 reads TGTGCCTGGAGCCCGAGCTACAATGAGCAGTTCTTC. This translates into CAWSPSYNEQFF.

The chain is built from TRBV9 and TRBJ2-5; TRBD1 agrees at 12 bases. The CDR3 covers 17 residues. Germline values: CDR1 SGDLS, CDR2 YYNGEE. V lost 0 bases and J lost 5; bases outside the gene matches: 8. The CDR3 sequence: CASSVGVGQGARETQYF. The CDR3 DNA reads TGTGCCAGCAGCGTAGGGGTGGGACAGGGGGCGCGGGAGACCCAGTACTTC.

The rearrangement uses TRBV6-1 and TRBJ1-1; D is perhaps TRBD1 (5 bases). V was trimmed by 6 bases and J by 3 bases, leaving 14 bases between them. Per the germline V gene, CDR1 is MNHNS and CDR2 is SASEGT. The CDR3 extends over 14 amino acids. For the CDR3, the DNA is TGTGCCAGCAGCGCAGGGTCGGGGGACACTGAAGCTTTCTTT. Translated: CASSAGSGDTEAFF.

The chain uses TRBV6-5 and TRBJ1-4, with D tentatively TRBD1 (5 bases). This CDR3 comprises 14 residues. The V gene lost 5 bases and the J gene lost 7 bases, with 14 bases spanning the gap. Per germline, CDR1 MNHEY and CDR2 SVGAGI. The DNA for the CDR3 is TGTGCCAGCAGTGCCCGGCGGGACCCTGAAAAACTGTTTTTT. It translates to CASSARRDPEKLFF.

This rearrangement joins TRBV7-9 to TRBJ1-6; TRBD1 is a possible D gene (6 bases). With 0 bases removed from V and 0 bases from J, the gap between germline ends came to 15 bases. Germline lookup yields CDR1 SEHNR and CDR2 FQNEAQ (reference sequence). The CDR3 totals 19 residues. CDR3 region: CASSLAARGRPSYNSPLHF. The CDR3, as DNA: TGTGCCAGCAGCTTAGCCGCCAGGGGAAGGCCCTCCTATAATTCACCCCTCCACTTT.

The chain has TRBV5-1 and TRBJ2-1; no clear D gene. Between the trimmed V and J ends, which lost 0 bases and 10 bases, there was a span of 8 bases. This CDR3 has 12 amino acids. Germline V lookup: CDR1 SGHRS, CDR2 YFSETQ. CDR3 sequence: CASSLDGFEQFF. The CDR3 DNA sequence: TGCGCCAGCAGCTTGGACGGCTTCGAGCAGTTCTTC.

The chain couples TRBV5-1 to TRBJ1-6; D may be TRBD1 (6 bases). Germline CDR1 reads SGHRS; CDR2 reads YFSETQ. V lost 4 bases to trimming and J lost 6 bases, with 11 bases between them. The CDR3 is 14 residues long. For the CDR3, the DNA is TGCGCCAGCAGCGAACAGGGATTTAATTCACCCCTCCACTTT. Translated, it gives CASSEQGFNSPLHF.

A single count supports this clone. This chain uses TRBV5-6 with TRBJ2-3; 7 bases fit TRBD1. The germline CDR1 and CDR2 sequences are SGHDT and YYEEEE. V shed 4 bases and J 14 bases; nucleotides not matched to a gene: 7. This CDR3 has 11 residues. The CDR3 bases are TGTGCCAGCAGCACCGGACAGGCAAGGTATTTT. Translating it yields CASSTGQARYF.

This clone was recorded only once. For the CDR3, the DNA is TGCACCAGCAGGGCTTTATCCTACAATGAGCAGTTCTTC. Its protein is CTSRALSYNEQFF. The J gene is TRBJ2-1, the V gene TRBV1; the table's TRBD1 call for D was not verified on the DNA. TRBV1 is a pseudogene locus. The CDR3 contains 13 residues.

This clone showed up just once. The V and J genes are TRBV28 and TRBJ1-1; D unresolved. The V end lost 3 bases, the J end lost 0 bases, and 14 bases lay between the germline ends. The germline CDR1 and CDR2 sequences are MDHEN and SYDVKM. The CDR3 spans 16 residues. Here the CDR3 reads CASSLVFTFMNTEAFF. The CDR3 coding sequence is TGTGCCAGCAGTTTGGTATTTACCTTCATGAACACTGAAGCTTTCTTT.

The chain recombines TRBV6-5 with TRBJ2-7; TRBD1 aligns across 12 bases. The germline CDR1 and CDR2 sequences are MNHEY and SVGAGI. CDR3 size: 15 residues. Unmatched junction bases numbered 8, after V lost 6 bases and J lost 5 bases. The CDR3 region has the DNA TGTGCCAGCAGCGAGGGACAGGGGGCGTTACACGAGCAGTACTTC. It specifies CASSEGQGALHEQYF.

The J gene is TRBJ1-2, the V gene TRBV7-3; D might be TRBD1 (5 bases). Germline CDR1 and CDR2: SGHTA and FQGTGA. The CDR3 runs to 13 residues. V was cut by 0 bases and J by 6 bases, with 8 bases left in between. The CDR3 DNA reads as TGTGCCAGCAGCTTAACCCAAGGGGATGGCTACACCTTC. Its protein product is CASSLTQGDGYTF. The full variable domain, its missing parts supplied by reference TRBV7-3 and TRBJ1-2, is GAGVSQTPSNKVTEKGKYVELRCDPISGHTALYWYRQSLGQGPEFLIYFQGTGAADDSGLPNDRFFAVRPEGSVSTLKIQRTERGDSAVYLCASSLTQGDGYTFGSGTRLTVV.

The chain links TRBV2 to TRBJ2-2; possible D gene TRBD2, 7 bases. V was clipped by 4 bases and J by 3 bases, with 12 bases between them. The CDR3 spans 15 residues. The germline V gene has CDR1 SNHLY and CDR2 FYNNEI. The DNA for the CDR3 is TGTGCCAGCAGTGGGACGGGGGGCGACACCGGGGAGCTGTTTTTT. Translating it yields CASSGTGGDTGELFF.

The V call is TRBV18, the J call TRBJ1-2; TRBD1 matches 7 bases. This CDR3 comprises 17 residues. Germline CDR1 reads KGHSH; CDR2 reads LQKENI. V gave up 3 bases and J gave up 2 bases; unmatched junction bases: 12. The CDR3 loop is CASSPLAEQGVNYGYTF. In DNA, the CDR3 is TGTGCCAGCTCACCCCTTGCTGAGCAGGGGGTAAACTATGGCTACACCTTC.

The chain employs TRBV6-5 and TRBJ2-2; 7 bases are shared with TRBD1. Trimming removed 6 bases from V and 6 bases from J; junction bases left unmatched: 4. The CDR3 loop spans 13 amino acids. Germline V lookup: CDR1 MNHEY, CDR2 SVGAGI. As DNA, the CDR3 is TGTGCCAGCAGACAGGGGACCCCCGGGGAGCTGTTTTTT. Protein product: CASRQGTPGELFF.

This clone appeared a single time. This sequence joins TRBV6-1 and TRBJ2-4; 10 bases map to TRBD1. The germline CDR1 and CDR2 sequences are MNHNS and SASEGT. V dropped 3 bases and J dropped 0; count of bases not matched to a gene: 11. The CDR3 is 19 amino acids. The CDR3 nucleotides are TGTGCCAGCAGTGAGGGACAGGGGTATCTAATCGTAGCCAAAAACATTCAGTACTTC. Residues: CASSEGQGYLIVAKNIQYF.

The CDR3 nucleotides read TGCGCCAGCAGCTCCGGAGACTGGGACAAAATGAACACTGAAGCTTTCTTT. Its translation is CASSSGDWDKMNTEAFF. The genes are TRBV5-1 and TRBJ1-1; D is possibly TRBD1 (6 bases). Between the trimmed V and J ends, which lost 3 bases and 0 bases, there was a span of 18 bases. This CDR3 is built from 17 residues. Germline V gene sequence: CDR1 SGHRS, CDR2 YFSETQ.

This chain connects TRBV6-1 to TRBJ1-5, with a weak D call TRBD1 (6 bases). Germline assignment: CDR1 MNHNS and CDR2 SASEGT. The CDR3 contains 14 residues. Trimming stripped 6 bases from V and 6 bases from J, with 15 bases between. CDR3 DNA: TGTGCCAGCAGCCCCCCCAGGGGCAGTCAGCCCCAGCATTTT. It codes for CASSPPRGSQPQHF.

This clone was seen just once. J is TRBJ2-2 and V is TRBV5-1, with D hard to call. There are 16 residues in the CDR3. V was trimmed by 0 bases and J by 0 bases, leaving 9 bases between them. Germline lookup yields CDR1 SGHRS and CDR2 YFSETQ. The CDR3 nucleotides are TGCGCCAGCAGCTTGGGCGGACCCGCGAACACCGGGGAGCTGTTTTTT. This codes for CASSLGGPANTGELFF.

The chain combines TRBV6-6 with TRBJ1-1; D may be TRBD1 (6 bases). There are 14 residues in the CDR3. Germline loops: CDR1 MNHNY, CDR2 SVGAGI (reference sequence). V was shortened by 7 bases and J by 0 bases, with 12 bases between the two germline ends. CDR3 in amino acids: CASKQGQMNTEAFF. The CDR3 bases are TGTGCCAGCAAACAAGGACAGATGAACACTGAAGCTTTCTTT.

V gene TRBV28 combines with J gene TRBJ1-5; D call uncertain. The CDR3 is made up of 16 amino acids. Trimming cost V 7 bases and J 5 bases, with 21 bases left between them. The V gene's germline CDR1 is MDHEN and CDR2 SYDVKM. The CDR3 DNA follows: TGTGCCAGCAACGGGCGGGAACGGAATATTTATCAGCCCCAGCATTTT. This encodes CASNGRERNIYQPQHF.

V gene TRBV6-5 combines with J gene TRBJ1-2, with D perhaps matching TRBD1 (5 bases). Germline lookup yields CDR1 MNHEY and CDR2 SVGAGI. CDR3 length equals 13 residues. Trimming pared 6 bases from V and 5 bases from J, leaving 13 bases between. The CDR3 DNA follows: TGTGCCAGCAGCAGGGACGGGCCGTATGGCTACACCTTC. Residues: CASSRDGPYGYTF.

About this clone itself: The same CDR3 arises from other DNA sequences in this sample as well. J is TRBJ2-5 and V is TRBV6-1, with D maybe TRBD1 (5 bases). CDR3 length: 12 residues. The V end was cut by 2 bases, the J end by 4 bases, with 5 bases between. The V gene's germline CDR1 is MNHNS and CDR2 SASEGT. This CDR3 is CASSEQGETQYF. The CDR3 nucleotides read TGTGCCAGCAGTGAACAGGGAGAGACCCAGTACTTC.

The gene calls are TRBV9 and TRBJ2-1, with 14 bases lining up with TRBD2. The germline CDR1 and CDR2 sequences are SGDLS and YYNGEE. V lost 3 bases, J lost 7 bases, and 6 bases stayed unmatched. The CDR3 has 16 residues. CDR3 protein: CASSGLGTSGRNEQFF. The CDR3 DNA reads TGTGCCAGCAGCGGATTAGGGACTAGCGGGAGAAATGAGCAGTTCTTC.